The clone carrying this TCR beta chain was detected a few times. The antigen is undetermined. CDR3 length equals 14 residues. V dropped 7 bases and J dropped 6; count of bases not matched to a gene: 6. CDR1 SGHRS and CDR2 YFSETQ come from the germline V gene. RNA extraction and reverse transcription yielded cDNA as sequencing template. Clones were sequenced by immunoSEQ multiplex PCR, and TCRdb holds only the in-frame ones, with some missing. The profile covers 110,000 to 150,000 clones, with about three fifths appearing a single time and 36% taken by the ten largest. These data originate in a study of CD8+ T cells in alopecia areata. Broader study findings: Resident alphabeta T-cell populations of normal skin are likewise subject to sequencing in scalp samples. Sharing of TCR sequences between patients (possibly for HLA-related reasons) was less clear than in mice. The study found higher clonality in lesional than normal scalp, especially in alopecia totalis/universalis.

The chain couples TRBV5-1 to TRBJ2-1, with 11 bases fitting TRBD2. This clonotype originated in a human donor in good health. Source material: CD8+ T cells sorted from blood. The CDR3 region is CASETSGSGNEQFF. The CDR3 DNA follows: TGCGCCAGCGAAACTAGCGGGAGTGGCAATGAGCAGTTCTTC.